A single sample is the source of the 13 T cell receptor beta chains below, sequenced in a study of T cells in Graves' hyperthyroidism and ophthalmopathy. Amplification yielded TCR beta CDR3 regions, with RNA transcripts as the source. HTBI primers were used for first-round RT-PCR of the TCR CDR3. TCRdb ran MiXCR on the multiplex PCR reads and lists one entry per CDR3 protein. This sample has fewer than 450,000 distinct CDR3 sequences, with about 18% found just once. Sequences were obtained from blood. The source of these receptors is a man younger than 35 with Graves' ophthalmopathy.

For this clonotype: In this CDR3 the conserved last residue, phenylalanine or tryptophan, is missing, so a read error is likely. The chain recombines TRBV27 with TRBJ2-5; D unclear. The V end was cut by 1 base, the J end by 3 bases, with 6 bases between. This CDR3 contains 13 residues. In germline, CDR1 is MNHEY, CDR2 SMNVEV (reference sequence). This CDR3 is CASSLYREETQYS. The CDR3 coding sequence is TGTGCCAGCAGTTTATACAGAGAAGAGACCCAGTACTCC.

This clonotype was seen more than once but under ten times. An end of the junction differs from the germline gene, which may be a read error. The CDR3 loop is CASSQPGAGAGDAQYF. The CDR3 DNA reads as TGCGCCAGCAGCCAACCAGGGGCAGGAGCGGGAGATGCGCAGTATTTT. The chain has TRBV4-1 and TRBJ2-3; 8 nucleotides line up with TRBD2. CDR3 length equals 16 residues. CDR1 is MGHRA and CDR2 is YSYEKL in the germline V gene.

This rearrangement joins TRBV25-1 to TRBJ2-5; 7 bases agree with TRBD1. CDR1 and CDR2 (germline): MGHDK, SYGVNS. This CDR3 comprises 13 residues. Unmatched junction bases numbered 2, after V lost 4 bases and J lost 3 bases. CDR3 sequence reads: CASSATGKETQYF. DNA for the CDR3: TGTGCCAGCAGTGCGACAGGGAAAGAGACCCAGTACTTC.

This clonotype occurred a few times. A much larger clonotype is one base distant, so this may be a read error. The rearrangement joins TRBV7-2 to TRBJ2-3; 8 positions match TRBD1. Germline values: CDR1 SGHTA, CDR2 FQGNSA. The length of the CDR3 is 14 residues. The chain's CDR3 is CVSSPDRATDTQYF. As DNA, the CDR3 is TGTGTCAGCAGTCCGGACAGGGCCACAGATACGCAGTATTTT.

This clonotype was detected many times. The chain recombines TRBV15 with TRBJ2-3; 9 nucleotides align to TRBD2. Trimming took 1 base from V and 0 from J; bases not matched to a gene: 8. This CDR3 has 18 residues. Germline V gene lookup returns CDR1 LNHNV and CDR2 YYDKDF (reference sequence). The CDR3 DNA reads TGTGCCACCAGCAGAGTACTAGCGGGTGACTATAGCACAGATACGCAGTATTTT. This sequence encodes CATSRVLAGDYSTDTQYF.

With respect to this clonotype: A much larger clonotype is one base distant, so this may be a read error. The J gene is TRBJ1-1, the V gene TRBV5-1; D is possibly TRBD1 (5 bases). This CDR3 spans 16 amino acids. Deletions cut 4 bases from V and 1 base from J, with 17 bases between. The V gene's germline CDR1 is SGHRS and CDR2 YFSETQ. This chain's CDR3 is CASSLTRGAGNTEAFF. The CDR3, as DNA: TGCGCCAGCAGCCTGACAAGGGGCGCGGGGAACACTGAAGCTTTCTTT.

This clonotype came up many times. This chain connects TRBV5-5 to TRBJ1-2, with TRBD1 matching 9 bases. From germline, CDR1 is SGHKS and CDR2 YYEKEE (reference sequence). The CDR3 is made up of 16 amino acids. Trimming took 2 bases from V and 5 from J; bases not matched to a gene: 10. DNA of the CDR3: TGTGCCAGCAGCTTTGGACGGGACAGGGTTATTTATGGCTACACCTTC. This gives the protein CASSFGRDRVIYGYTF.

This clonotype has at least ten counts. This sequence joins TRBV5-6 and TRBJ2-7, with D hard to call. V was trimmed by 1 base and J by 6 bases, leaving 8 bases between them. The CDR3 runs to 12 residues. The germline V gene has CDR1 SGHDT and CDR2 YYEEEE. CDR3 coding DNA: TGTGCCAGCAGCTTGTGGCGCCTCGAGCAGTACTTC. Its translation: CASSLWRLEQYF.

The table lists this clonotype with a few counts. The chain uses TRBV6-1 and TRBJ2-7; D perhaps matches TRBD2 (6 bases). Per germline, CDR1 MNHNS and CDR2 SASEGT. The V end lost 10 bases, the J end lost 13 bases, and 20 bases lay between the germline ends. The CDR3 totals 11 residues. The CDR3 loop reads CATSRGSSSYF. The CDR3 DNA reads TGTGCCACTAGCCGGGGGTCCTCGAGCTACTTC.

At least ten counts were recorded for this clonotype. The chain employs TRBV28 and TRBJ1-5; the D gene is possibly TRBD1 (5 bases). Germline V gene lookup returns CDR1 MDHEN and CDR2 SYDVKM. CDR3 size: 13 residues. Trimming removed 3 bases at V and 6 bases at J, with 9 bases between. For the CDR3, the DNA is TGTGCCAGCAGTTTCCGGGGGGGTCAGCCCCAGCATTTT. This codes for CASSFRGGQPQHF. Full variable domain (outside the CDR3, taken from reference TRBV28 and TRBJ1-5): DVKVTQSSRYLVKRTGEKVFLECVQDMDHENMFWYRQDPGLGLRLIYFSYDVKMKEKGDIPEGYSVSREKKERFSLILESASTNQTSMYLCASSFRGGQPQHFGDGTRLSIL.

The sample holds many counts of this clonotype. The genes are TRBV3-1 and TRBJ2-6; D gene uncertain. Trimming took off 4 bases at V and 0 bases at J, with 4 bases between the two ends. This CDR3 has 14 amino acids. The germline V gene encodes CDR1 LGHDT and CDR2 YNNKEL (reference sequence). This CDR3 reads CASSPSSGANVLTF. The CDR3 nucleotides are TGTGCCAGCAGCCCCTCCTCTGGGGCCAACGTCCTGACTTTC.

This clonotype was observed many times. The chain links TRBV5-6 to TRBJ2-1, with TRBD2 matching over 8 bases. CDR1 is SGHDT and CDR2 is YYEEEE in the germline V gene. CDR3 size: 16 residues. V was clipped by 0 bases and J by 2 bases; unmatched bases: 4. The CDR3 bases are TGTGCCAGCAGCTTGGCCGGGGGGGCTCCCTACAATGAGCAGTTCTTC. It is translated as CASSLAGGAPYNEQFF.

This clonotype was counted between two and nine times. The V call is TRBV2, the J call TRBJ2-5, with 7 bases that match TRBD2. After removal of 6 bases from V and 4 bases from J, the junction contained 11 bases not matched to a gene. Germline loops: CDR1 SNHLY, CDR2 FYNNEI. The CDR3 totals 15 residues. CDR3 in DNA: TGTGCCAGCAGCGGGACTGGCGGGGGAGGAGAGACCCAGTACTTC. Translating gives CASSGTGGGGETQYF.